The 14 T cell receptor beta chains listed next were all sequenced from one sample in a study of identical twins. TCRdb recomputed calls from the 5' RACE reads with MiXCR, one row per CDR3 protein. The table shows just under 550,000 distinct CDR3 sequences, with roughly 15% occurring only once. Another study also made use of these data, one on yellow fever vaccine responses in identical twins.

The sequencing input was CD4+ T cells sorted from blood. These TCRs come from a woman aged 18-35 years in good health.

CDR3 DNA: TGTGCCAGCAGCCAAGCCCTGACAGGAGGTGAGACCCAGTACTTC. This encodes CASSQALTGGETQYF. The rearrangement uses TRBV3-1 and TRBJ2-5, with TRBD1 as a possible D gene (6 bases). CDR1 is LGHDT, CDR2 YNNKEL, per germline (reference sequence). The V gene lost 1 base and the J gene lost 5 bases, with 14 bases spanning the gap. This CDR3 contains 15 residues.

The V gene is TRBV7-8, the J gene TRBJ2-1, with a tentative D call TRBD1 (6 bases). Germline CDR1 SGHVS, CDR2 FQNEAQ. This CDR3 spans 19 amino acids. Trimming removed 5 bases from V and 3 bases from J, with 26 bases in between. The CDR3 DNA follows: TGTGCCAGCAGCAAGGGAAGGGCACCCCGAGGACAGATCTACAATGAGCAGTTCTTC. Encoded protein: CASSKGRAPRGQIYNEQFF.

This clonotype was observed a few times. The J gene is TRBJ2-3, the V gene TRBV20-1, with TRBD2 identical over 8 bases. CDR1 is DFQATT and CDR2 is SNEGSKA in the germline V gene (reference sequence). J was trimmed by 1 base and V by 6 bases; bases with no gene match: 6. This CDR3 is 14 amino acids long. The chain's CDR3 is CSAGGGRGTDTQYF. CDR3 nucleotide sequence: TGCAGTGCCGGGGGGGGGAGGGGCACAGATACGCAGTATTTT.

This clonotype was counted between two and nine times. The rearrangement uses TRBV18 and TRBJ2-2; no clear D gene. Trimming took 3 bases from V and 7 from J, leaving 15 bases between them. The CDR3 loop spans 15 amino acids. Germline assignment: CDR1 KGHSH and CDR2 LQKENI. The CDR3: CASSPSSGRSGELFF. For the CDR3, the DNA is TGTGCCAGCTCACCGTCGAGTGGTCGGAGCGGGGAGCTGTTTTTT.

The V and J genes are TRBV5-6 and TRBJ1-1; D is undetermined. Germline V lookup: CDR1 SGHDT, CDR2 YYEEEE. V shed 3 bases and J shed 7 bases, with 16 bases lying between them. The CDR3 consists of 14 residues. The CDR3 coding sequence is TGTGCCAGCAGCTGGGGAGCGGCTAGTAGTGAAGCTTTCTTT. It translates to CASSWGAASSEAFF.

The J gene is TRBJ2-4, the V gene TRBV7-3; 12 bases align to TRBD2. J was trimmed by 7 bases and V by 5 bases; bases with no gene match: 12. Germline CDR1 and CDR2: SGHTA and FQGTGA. This CDR3 has 17 residues. The CDR3: CASSTGLAGTFGNIQYF. The CDR3 nucleotides are TGTGCCAGCAGCACCGGACTAGCGGGAACCTTTGGTAACATTCAGTACTTC. The entire variable domain, with the rest obtained from reference TRBV7-3 and TRBJ2-4, is as follows: GAGVSQTPSNKVTEKGKYVELRCDPISGHTALYWYRQSLGQGPEFLIYFQGTGAADDSGLPNDRFFAVRPEGSVSTLKIQRTERGDSAVYLCASSTGLAGTFGNIQYFGAGTRLSVL.

J is TRBJ2-3 and V is TRBV24-1; D gene uncertain. Germline loops: CDR1 KGHDR, CDR2 SFDVKD. The V gene lost 5 bases and the J gene lost 0 bases, with 8 bases spanning the gap. This CDR3 comprises 14 residues. The CDR3 loop is CATSADSSTDTQYF. The DNA for the CDR3 is TGTGCCACCAGTGCGGATTCTAGCACAGATACGCAGTATTTT.

The sample holds a few counts of this clonotype. The chain carries TRBV20-1 and TRBJ2-5, with 8 bases lining up with TRBD1. CDR3 length: 13 residues. After removal of 4 bases from V and 4 bases from J, the junction contained 5 bases not matched to a gene. Germline assignment: CDR1 DFQATT and CDR2 SNEGSKA (reference sequence). CDR3 sequence: CSAIGQGIETQYF. In DNA form, the CDR3 reads TGCAGTGCTATCGGACAGGGAATAGAGACCCAGTACTTC.

The chain couples TRBV5-1 to TRBJ2-7, with D hard to call. Trimming took off 1 base at V and 3 bases at J, with 20 bases between the two ends. This CDR3 has 17 residues. The germline gives CDR1 SGHRS, CDR2 YFSETQ. The CDR3 loop reads CASSLIRVEKKSYEQYV. Written as DNA, the CDR3 is TGCGCCAGCAGCTTGATTAGGGTGGAAAAGAAAAGCTACGAGCAGTACGTC.

V usage is TRBV7-9 and J usage is TRBJ2-6; TRBD1 matches 8 bases. This CDR3 comprises 16 residues. The V gene's germline CDR1 is SEHNR and CDR2 FQNEAQ (reference sequence). Germline trimming cut 5 bases from V and 0 bases from J; bases unmatched to any gene: 3. The CDR3 reads CASSQGTGSGANVLTF. The DNA of the CDR3 is TGTGCCAGCAGCCAAGGGACAGGCTCTGGGGCCAACGTCCTGACTTTC. The full variable domain, completed using reference TRBV7-9 and TRBJ2-6, is DTGVSQNPRHKITKRGQNVTFRCDPISEHNRLYWYRQTLGQGPEFLTYFQNEAQLEKSRLLSDRFSAERPKGSFSTLEIQRTEQGDSAMYLCASSQGTGSGANVLTFGAGSRLTVL.

This clonotype was observed a few times. This chain links TRBV9 with TRBJ1-5; the D gene is possibly TRBD1 (6 bases). Germline CDR1 and CDR2: SGDLS and YYNGEE. CDR3 length equals 16 residues. V was cut by 0 bases and J by 5 bases, with 15 bases left in between. CDR3 coding DNA: TGTGCCAGCAGCGTAGCTGACTGGGGGCCTGATCAGCCCCAGCATTTT. Its translation is CASSVADWGPDQPQHF.

V gene TRBV28 combines with J gene TRBJ2-7; TRBD2 aligns across 13 bases. Germline CDR1 reads MDHEN; CDR2 reads SYDVKM. The CDR3 covers 16 residues. The ends lost 6 bases at V and 0 bases at J; junction bases unmatched: 5. This CDR3 reads CASRPGLAGNSYEQYF. The CDR3 nucleotides are TGTGCCAGCAGGCCGGGACTAGCGGGAAACTCCTACGAGCAGTACTTC.

This sequence joins TRBV3-1 and TRBJ2-1; 7 nucleotides match TRBD2. This CDR3 contains 19 residues. With V trimmed by 1 base and J by 0 bases, 12 bases remained unmatched. Germline CDR1 reads LGHDT; CDR2 reads YNNKEL (reference sequence). The chain's CDR3 is CASSQGGLGSGNSYNEQFF. The CDR3 DNA follows: TGTGCCAGCAGCCAAGGGGGTTTAGGCAGCGGGAACTCCTACAATGAGCAGTTCTTC.

The chain is built from TRBV28 and TRBJ2-5; D possibly corresponds to TRBD1 (6 bases). With 7 bases removed from V and 1 base from J, the gap between germline ends came to 16 bases. Germline CDR1 is MDHEN and CDR2 is SYDVKM. The CDR3 length is 15 residues. The CDR3 region has the DNA TGTGCCAGCAACCCTGCTGACAGGCGCCAAGAGACCCAGTACTTC. Translation: CASNPADRRQETQYF.